These T cell receptor beta chains were read from a single sample in a study of blood T cell repertoires in COVID-19. The repertoire was sequenced with immunoSEQ multiplex PCR; TCRdb's copy has only in-frame clones and lacks some. There are hundreds of thousands of clones in the sample; 75% to 95% occur only once, and approximately 2% lies in the top ten. The sequenced sample consisted of PBMCs or T cells enriched from blood (not recorded which). These receptors were obtained from a woman in her late teens or twenties who had recovered from COVID-19. Both conserved end residues are part of each CDR3. D genes are given only for firm matches. Not all rows give a size; the values are once, few, many and, for expanded clones, a class.

-,TRBV28,TRBJ1-2,TRBD1,CASSSGTGGLHGYTF,TGTGCCAGCAGTTCCGGGACAGGGGGTCTCCATGGCTACACCTTC
-,TRBV18,TRBJ1-5,-,CASSPGSGTQPQHF,TGTGCCAGCTCACCGGGATCAGGGACACAGCCCCAGCATTTT
-,TRBV7-2,TRBJ2-7,TRBD2,CASSPGGGQYF,TGTGCCAGCAGCCCCGGGGGGGGGCAGTACTTC
-,TRBV19,TRBJ2-3,TRBD2,CASSDGLAGGWNTQYF,TGTGCCAGTAGTGACGGACTAGCGGGAGGGTGGAATACGCAGTATTTT
few,TRBV28,TRBJ1-2,-,CAAGRAGDNYGYTF,TGTGCCGCGGGTAGGGCCGGAGATAACTATGGCTACACCTTC
-,TRBV6-5,TRBJ1-1,-,CASSLYTVNTEAFF,TGTGCCAGCAGTTTATATACAGTGAACACTGAAGCTTTCTTT
-,TRBV18,TRBJ1-1,-,CASSPQLHPDRNTEAFF,TGTGCCAGCTCACCACAACTTCATCCGGACAGGAACACTGAAGCTTTCTTT
-,TRBV28,TRBJ1-2,TRBD1,CASSFGTGVGYTF,TGTGCCAGCAGTTTCGGGACAGGGGTAGGCTACACCTTC
-,TRBV14,TRBJ2-7,TRBD2,CASSPTRGARPLSEQYF,TGTGCCAGCAGCCCAACGCGGGGGGCCAGGCCTCTAAGCGAGCAGTACTTC
-,TRBV12-1,TRBJ1-1,-,CASSFGTEDPTAEAFF,TGTGCCAGCAGCTTTGGGACAGAGGACCCAACGGCTGAAGCTTTCTTT
-,TRBV14,TRBJ1-2,-,CASSQGARGNGYTF,TGTGCCAGCAGCCAAGGGGCCAGGGGAAATGGCTACACCTTC
-,TRBV4-1,TRBJ2-7,TRBD2,CASSRFGAGGHEQYF,TGCGCCAGCAGCCGCTTTGGAGCGGGAGGGCACGAGCAGTACTTC
-,TRBV7-2,TRBJ1-5,TRBD1,CASSFAGTGNQPQHF,TGTGCCAGCAGTTTTGCCGGGACAGGAAATCAGCCCCAGCATTTT
-,TRBV12-3/TRBV12-4,TRBJ1-2,-,CASSLTALDGYTF,TGTGCCAGCAGTTTGACAGCCTTGGATGGCTACACCTTC
-,TRBV15,TRBJ2-1,-,CATSRESIRGNDEQFF,TGTGCCACCAGCAGAGAGAGCATAAGAGGGAACGATGAGCAGTTCTTC
-,TRBV4-1,TRBJ1-5,-,CASSQASGRLGNQPQHF,TGCGCCAGCAGCCAAGCTTCCGGGAGGTTGGGCAATCAGCCCCAGCATTTT
-,TRBV5-5,TRBJ2-1,TRBD2,CASSSPGLAVYNEQFF,TGTGCCAGCAGCTCGCCGGGACTAGCAGTTTACAATGAGCAGTTCTTC
many,TRBV15,TRBJ1-6,TRBD1,CATSRGRDRAFSSPLHF,TGTGCCACCAGCAGAGGTCGGGACAGGGCCTTTAGTTCACCCCTCCACTTT
-,TRBV19,TRBJ2-7,TRBD2,CASSKSIAGDYEQYF,TGTGCCAGTAGTAAGTCTATTGCGGGGGACTACGAGCAGTACTTC